This record covers a single TCR beta chain. A few counts support this clonotype. Its antigen is currently not known. Sequence at one end of the junction differs from germline and may be a read error. What the treatment or condition label conveys for this sample: live attenuated yellow fever vaccine strain. PBMCs were isolated from peripheral blood using a standard Ficoll-Paque protocol. CD4 and CD8 T-cell fractions were isolated with Dynabeads CD4 and CD8 positive selection kits. TriZol was used to extract RNA from bulk PBMCs, CD4 and CD8 fractions, and dextramer-positive and dextramer-negative fractions. This sample is part of a study of T cells after yellow fever vaccination (dated by TCRdb to about 2019). A note on the overall study: The SMART-Seq v4 Ultra Low Input RNA kit was used to prepare libraries from fractions with low cell numbers. Blood was collected at multiple timepoints before and after primary and secondary immunization, and bulk PBMC replicates and cell subsets were isolated. Two healthy male donors, one aged 18 to 30 and one aged 30 to 40 years, made up the cohort. To track T-cell clones before and after primary and booster YFV17D yellow fever vaccination, bulk TCR alpha and beta repertoires were sequenced longitudinally. Broad study findings and their caveats: Computational filtering was needed because FACS-sorted repertoires could contain abundant contaminating clonotypes from the bulk population. A small share of clonotypes occurred in both CD4 and CD8 compartments, likely arising from convergent recombination. After the booster, most clones that had expanded after primary vaccination were detected again (about 95% of CD4 and around nine tenths of CD8), suggesting broad maintenance of memory. Compared with the primary T-cell response, the secondary T-cell response was weaker but faster, peaking on day 5 rather than day 15. Because the study included only two donors, the extent to which the findings can be generalized is limited.

TCRdb records Illumina NovaSeq 6000 as the sequencer. TCR cDNA was synthesized by 5'RACE template switching, through which a universal primer site and unique molecular identifiers were introduced. Priming of cDNA synthesis was performed from both the TCR alpha and TCR beta constant segments. Two PCR steps were used to amplify libraries, with sample barcodes and sequencing adapters being added in the second step. Libraries were sequenced on Illumina HiSeq 2500 (2x100 bp) or NovaSeq (2x150 bp). From the authors' description of their analysis: Demultiplexing of reads and collapsing into UMI consensus sequences were performed with MIGEC, and V(D)J alignment was carried out with MiXCR. Vaccine-responding clonotypes were defined with edgeR using replicate PBMC samples, requiring FDR below 0.01 and a log2 fold change above 5 up to day 15. Each bulk clonotype was labeled CD4 or CD8 based on which sequenced repertoire, CD4 or CD8, contained the clonotype at higher abundance. TCRdb handled the public reads itself, with Q25 trimming in fastp and clone calling in MiXCR, and kept productive beta chains. Identical CDR3 proteins give one entry, which carries the most common genes and DNA. For this entry, the V and J calls and clone size follow TCRdb and not the study's own pipeline. The sample table contains 340,000 or so distinct CDR3 sequences; only one count was recorded for around 12% of them. Of the sample, 2.5% to 4% falls within the top ten clones.

This material consisted of CD4+ T cells sorted from PBMCs, taken 15 days after the yellow fever booster vaccination. This TCR came from a man between 18 and 35 years old who received the YFV17D yellow fever vaccine.

The DNA reads as follows: TGCAGCGCGCGGACAGGGCTTCCAAACAGTGAAGCTTTCTTT. This sequence encodes CSARTGLPNSEAFF. The sequence joins TRBV29-1 to TRBJ1-1; TRBD1 aligns with 8 central bases. The CDR3, cysteine through phenylalanine, is 14 amino acids long. Only CDR3 DNA remains: 42 bases, in frame from the first base. Based on the germline V gene, the CDR1 and CDR2 sequences are SQVTM and ANQGSEA.